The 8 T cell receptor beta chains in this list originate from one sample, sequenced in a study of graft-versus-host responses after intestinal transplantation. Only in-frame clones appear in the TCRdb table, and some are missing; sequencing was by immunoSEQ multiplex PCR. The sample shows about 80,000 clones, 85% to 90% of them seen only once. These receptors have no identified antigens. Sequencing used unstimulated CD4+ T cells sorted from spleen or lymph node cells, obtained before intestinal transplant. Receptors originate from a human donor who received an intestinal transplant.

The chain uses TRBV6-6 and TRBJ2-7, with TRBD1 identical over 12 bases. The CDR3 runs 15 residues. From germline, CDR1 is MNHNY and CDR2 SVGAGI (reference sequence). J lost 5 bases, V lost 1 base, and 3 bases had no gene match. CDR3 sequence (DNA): TGTGCCAGCAGTTACTTAGGGACAGGGGGCAACGAGCAGTACTTC. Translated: CASSYLGTGGNEQYF.

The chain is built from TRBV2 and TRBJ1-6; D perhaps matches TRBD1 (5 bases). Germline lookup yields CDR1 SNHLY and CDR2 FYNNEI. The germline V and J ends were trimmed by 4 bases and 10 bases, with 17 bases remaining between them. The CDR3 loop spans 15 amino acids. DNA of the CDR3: TGTGCCAGCAGTGGGAGAGTTTGGGGGGTATCACCCCTCCACTTT. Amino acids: CASSGRVWGVSPLHF.

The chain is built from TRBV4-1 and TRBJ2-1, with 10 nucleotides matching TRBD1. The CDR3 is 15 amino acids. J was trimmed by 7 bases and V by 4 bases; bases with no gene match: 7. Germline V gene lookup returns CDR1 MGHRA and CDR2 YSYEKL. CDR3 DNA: TGCGCCAGCAGCCTCCGGGACAGGGGTGTGAATGAGCAGTTCTTC. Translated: CASSLRDRGVNEQFF.

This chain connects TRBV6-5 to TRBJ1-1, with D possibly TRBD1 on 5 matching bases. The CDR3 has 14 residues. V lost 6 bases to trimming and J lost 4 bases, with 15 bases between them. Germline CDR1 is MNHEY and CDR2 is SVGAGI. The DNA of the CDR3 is TGTGCCAGCAGACTTCAGGGATGGGGCACTGAAGCTTTCTTT. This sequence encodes CASRLQGWGTEAFF.

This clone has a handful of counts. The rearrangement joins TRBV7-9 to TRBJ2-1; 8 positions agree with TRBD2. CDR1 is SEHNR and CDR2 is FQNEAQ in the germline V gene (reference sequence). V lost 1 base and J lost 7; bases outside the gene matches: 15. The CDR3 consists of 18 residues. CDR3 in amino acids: CASSLGATAGAFGNEQFF. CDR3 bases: TGTGCCAGCAGCTTAGGGGCAACAGCGGGGGCCTTCGGGAATGAGCAGTTCTTC.

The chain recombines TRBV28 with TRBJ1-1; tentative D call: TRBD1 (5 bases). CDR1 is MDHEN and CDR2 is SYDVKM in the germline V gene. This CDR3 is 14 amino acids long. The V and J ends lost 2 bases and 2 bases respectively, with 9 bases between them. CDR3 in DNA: TGTGCCAGCAGTTTACCAGGGCCCAACACTGAAGCTTTCTTT. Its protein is CASSLPGPNTEAFF.

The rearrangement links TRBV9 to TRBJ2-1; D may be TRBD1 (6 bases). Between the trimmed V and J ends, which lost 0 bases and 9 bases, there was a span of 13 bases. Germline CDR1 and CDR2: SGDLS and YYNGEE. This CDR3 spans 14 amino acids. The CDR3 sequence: CASSVGAGGAEQFF. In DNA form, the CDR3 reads TGTGCCAGCAGCGTAGGGGCTGGGGGCGCTGAGCAGTTCTTC.

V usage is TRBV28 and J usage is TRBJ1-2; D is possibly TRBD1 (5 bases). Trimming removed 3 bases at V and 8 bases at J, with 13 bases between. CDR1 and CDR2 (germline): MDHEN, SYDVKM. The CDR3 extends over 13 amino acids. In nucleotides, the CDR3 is TGTGCCAGCAGTTTCCCGCAGGGATGGGGCTACACCTTC. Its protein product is CASSFPQGWGYTF.